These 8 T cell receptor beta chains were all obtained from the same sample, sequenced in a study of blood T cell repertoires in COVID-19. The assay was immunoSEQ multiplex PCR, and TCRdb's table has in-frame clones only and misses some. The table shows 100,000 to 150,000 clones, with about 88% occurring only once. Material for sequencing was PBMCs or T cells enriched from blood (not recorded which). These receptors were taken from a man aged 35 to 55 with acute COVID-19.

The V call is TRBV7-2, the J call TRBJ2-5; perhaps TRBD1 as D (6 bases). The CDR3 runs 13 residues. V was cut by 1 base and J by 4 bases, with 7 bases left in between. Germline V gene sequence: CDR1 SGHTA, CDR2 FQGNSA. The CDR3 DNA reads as TGTGCCAGCAGCTTAGTAGGGGGAGAGACCCAGTACTTC. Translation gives CASSLVGGETQYF.

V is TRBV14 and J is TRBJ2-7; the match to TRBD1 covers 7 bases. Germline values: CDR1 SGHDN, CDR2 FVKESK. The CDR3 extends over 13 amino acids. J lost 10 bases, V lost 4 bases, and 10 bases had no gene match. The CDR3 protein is CASSPGTAVSQYF. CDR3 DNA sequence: TGTGCCAGCAGCCCGGGGACAGCAGTTAGTCAGTACTTC.

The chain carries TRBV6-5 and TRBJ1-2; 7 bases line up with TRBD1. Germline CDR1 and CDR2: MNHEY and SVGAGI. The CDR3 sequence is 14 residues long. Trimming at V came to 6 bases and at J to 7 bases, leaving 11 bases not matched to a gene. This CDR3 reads CASRDTTGRSGYTF. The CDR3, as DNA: TGTGCCAGCAGAGACACGACAGGGCGTAGTGGCTACACCTTC.

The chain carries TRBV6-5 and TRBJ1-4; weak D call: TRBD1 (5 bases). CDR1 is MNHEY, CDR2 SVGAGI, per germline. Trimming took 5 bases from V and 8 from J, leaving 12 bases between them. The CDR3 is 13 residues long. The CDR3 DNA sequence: TGTGCCAGCAGTCGCGGGGGGGAAGAAAAACTGTTTTTT. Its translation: CASSRGGEEKLFF.

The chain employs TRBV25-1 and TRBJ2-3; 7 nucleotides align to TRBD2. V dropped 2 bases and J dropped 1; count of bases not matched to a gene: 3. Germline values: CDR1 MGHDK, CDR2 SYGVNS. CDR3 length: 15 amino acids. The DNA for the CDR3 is TGTGCCAGCAGTGAAGAGGGGAGGGGCACAGATACGCAGTATTTT. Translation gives CASSEEGRGTDTQYF.

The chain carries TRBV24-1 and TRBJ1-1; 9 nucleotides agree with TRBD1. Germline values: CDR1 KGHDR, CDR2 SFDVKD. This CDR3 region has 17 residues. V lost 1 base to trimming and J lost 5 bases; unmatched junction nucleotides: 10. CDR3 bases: TGTGCCACCAGTGATTTCAGGGACAGGGCTAAGGGTACTGAAGCTTTCTTT. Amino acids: CATSDFRDRAKGTEAFF.

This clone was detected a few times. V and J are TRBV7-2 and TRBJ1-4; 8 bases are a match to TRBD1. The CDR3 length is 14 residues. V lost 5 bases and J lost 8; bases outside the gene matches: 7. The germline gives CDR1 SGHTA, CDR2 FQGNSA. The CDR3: CASSRTGLGEKLFF. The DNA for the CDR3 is TGTGCCAGCAGCCGGACAGGGTTAGGAGAAAAACTGTTTTTT. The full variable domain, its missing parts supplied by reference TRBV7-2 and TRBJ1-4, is GAGVSQSPSNKVTEKGKDVELRCDPISGHTALYWYRQSLGQGLEFLIYFQGNSAPDKSGLPSDRFSAERTGGSVSTLTIQRTQQEDSAVYLCASSRTGLGEKLFFGSGTQLSVL.

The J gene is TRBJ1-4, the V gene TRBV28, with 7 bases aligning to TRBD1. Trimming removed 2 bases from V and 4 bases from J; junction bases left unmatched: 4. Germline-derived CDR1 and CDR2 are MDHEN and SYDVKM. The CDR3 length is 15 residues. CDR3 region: CASSLGTASNEKLFF. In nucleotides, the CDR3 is TGTGCCAGCAGTTTAGGGACAGCGAGTAATGAAAAACTGTTTTTT.